A selection of T cell receptor beta chains follows, all from one sample in a study of ipilimumab plus nivolumab after autologous stem cell transplantation. Measured with immunoSEQ multiplex PCR; TCRdb has only the in-frame clones, and not every one. The table lists some 25,000 clones, about 86% of them singletons. Sequenced material: PBMCs, taken in a trial of ipilimumab plus nivolumab as post-transplant consolidation. All receptors derive from a male donor with diffuse large B-cell lymphoma. The CDR3 runs from the conserved cysteine through the conserved F or W. D genes are given only for firm matches. Clone size, where shown, is once, few, many, or a class for clones that have expanded.

clone size	D gene	V gene	CDR3 length	J gene	CDR3 protein	CDR3 DNA
.	.	TRBV18	14	TRBJ2-5	CASSPLLREETQYF	TGTGCCAGCTCACCCCTATTGAGGGAGGAGACCCAGTACTTC
.	TRBD1	TRBV5-1	16	TRBJ2-2	CASSHGQGLNTGELFF	TGCGCCAGCAGCCACGGACAGGGACTGAACACCGGGGAGCTGTTTTTT
few	.	TRBV13	18	TRBJ2-7	CASSPPSGSHLVFSEQYF	TGTGCCAGCAGCCCCCCTTCGGGTAGCCACCTCGTGTTTAGTGAGCAGTACTTC
.	.	TRBV5-6	16	TRBJ2-3	CASSPLGGVSTDTQYF	TGTGCCAGCAGCCCCCTTGGTGGGGTAAGCACAGATACGCAGTATTTT
.	TRBD1	TRBV4-2	14	TRBJ2-7	CASSGGGQVYEQYF	TGTGCCAGCAGCGGAGGGGGACAGGTCTACGAGCAGTACTTC
.	.	TRBV2	14	TRBJ2-5	CASSLGGQQETQYF	TGTGCCAGCAGTCTGGGCGGGCAGCAAGAGACCCAGTACTTC
.	.	TRBV2	12	TRBJ1-2	CASSEAPGGYTF	TGTGCCAGCAGTGAAGCGCCAGGCGGCTACACCTTC
.	.	TRBV4-1	13	TRBJ2-5	CASSQLPRATQYF	TGCGCCAGCAGCCAACTCCCGCGGGCGACCCAGTACTTC
.	TRBD1	TRBV6-1	14	TRBJ2-3	CASSEIRGLGTQYF	TGTGCCAGCAGTGAAATTAGGGGGCTCGGTACGCAGTATTTT
.	.	TRBV7-9	14	TRBJ2-2	CASSPIRVTGELFF	TGTGCCAGCAGCCCGATCAGGGTCACCGGGGAGCTGTTTTTT
.	.	TRBV6-1	14	TRBJ2-7	CATTRTRTAYEQYF	TGTGCCACCACCCGAACCCGGACAGCCTACGAGCAGTACTTC
.	.	TRBV11-2	15	TRBJ2-6	CASRSQVSGANVLTF	TGTGCCAGCAGATCACAGGTCTCTGGGGCCAACGTCCTGACTTTC
.	.	TRBV18	17	TRBJ1-1	CASSRQGGGRLKTEAFF	TGTGCCAGCTCACGACAAGGGGGGGGGCGGTTAAAAACTGAAGCTTTCTTT
.	TRBD2	TRBV6-4	17	TRBJ2-1	CASSDLKRGGSYNEQFF	TGTGCCAGCAGTGACTTGAAACGGGGGGGCTCTTACAATGAGCAGTTCTTC
.	.	TRBV2	15	TRBJ1-6	CASMPHTGNNSPLHF	TGTGCCAGCATGCCCCATACAGGGAACAATTCACCCCTCCACTTT
once	TRBD1	TRBV19	14	TRBJ2-1	CASSTDRENNEQFF	TGTGCCAGTAGTACGGACAGGGAAAACAATGAGCAGTTCTTC
.	.	TRBV6-5	14	TRBJ1-1	CASSYSKGGTEAFF	TGTGCCAGCAGTTACTCGAAGGGAGGGACTGAAGCTTTCTTT
.	TRBD1	TRBV10-2	12	TRBJ2-5	CATKDRGETQYF	TGCGCCACTAAAGACAGGGGGGAGACCCAGTACTTC
.	.	TRBV25-1	13	TRBJ2-5	CASSIQGAETQYF	TGTGCCAGCAGTATACAGGGTGCAGAGACCCAGTACTTC
.	.	TRBV29-1	13	TRBJ1-2	CSVGGRGNYGYTF	TGCAGCGTTGGTGGCAGGGGAAACTATGGCTACACCTTC
.	TRBD1	TRBV6-1	13	TRBJ1-4	CASSGRTGVELFF	TGTGCCAGCAGTGGAAGGACAGGGGTCGAACTGTTTTTT
.	TRBD2	TRBV4-1	17	TRBJ2-5	CASSQGPSGGALETQYF	TGCGCCAGCAGCCAAGGCCCTAGCGGGGGGGCCCTAGAGACCCAGTACTTC
.	.	TRBV9	16	TRBJ2-1	CASSAGTGSSYNEQFF	TGTGCCAGCAGCGCCGGGACGGGGAGCTCCTACAATGAGCAGTTCTTC
.	TRBD2	TRBV19	16	TRBJ2-7	CASSSKLRGVFYEQYF	TGTGCCAGTAGTTCGAAATTGCGGGGGGTTTTCTACGAGCAGTACTTC
medium-sized	.	TRBV4-3	15	TRBJ2-7	CASSHSQGLRWEQYF	TGCGCCAGCAGCCACTCACAGGGCCTCCGGTGGGAGCAGTACTTC
.	TRBD1	TRBV4-1	14	TRBJ1-6	CASSQPDRDSPLHF	TGCGCCAGCAGCCAGCCCGACAGGGACTCACCCCTCCACTTT
medium-sized	.	TRBV6-1	12	TRBJ1-1	CASSERGTEAFF	TGTGCCAGCAGTGAAAGGGGTACTGAAGCTTTCTTT
once	.	TRBV7-9	13	TRBJ1-1	CASSSGRPTEAFF	TGTGCCAGCAGCTCGGGACGGCCCACTGAAGCTTTCTTT
.	.	TRBV5-5	15	TRBJ2-2	CASSFMDRNTGELFF	TGTGCCAGCAGCTTTATGGACAGAAACACCGGGGAGCTGTTTTTT
few	.	TRBV11-2	18	TRBJ1-1	CASSPPIYREGRGTEAFF	TGTGCCAGCAGCCCACCTATTTACAGGGAAGGGAGAGGCACTGAAGCTTTCTTT
.	.	TRBV5-1	11	TRBJ2-5	CASSYQETQYF	TGCGCCAGCAGCTACCAAGAGACCCAGTACTTC
.	.	TRBV19	14	TRBJ1-2	CASSTRSPNYGYTF	TGTGCCAGTAGTACGCGAAGCCCTAACTATGGCTACACCTTC
.	TRBD2	TRBV7-2	15	TRBJ2-7	CASSSPGLAGGEQYF	TGTGCCAGCAGCTCACCGGGACTAGCGGGGGGTGAGCAGTACTTC
.	.	TRBV21-1	17	TRBJ1-4	CASSKASFNPTNEKLFF	TGTGCCAGCAGCAAAGCCTCATTCAACCCAACTAATGAAAAACTGTTTTTT
.	TRBD2	TRBV7-2	14	TRBJ2-3	CASSWGGGATTQYF	TGTGCCAGCAGCTGGGGCGGGGGGGCCACTACGCAGTATTTT
few	.	TRBV2	12	TRBJ1-2	CASSPDSYGYTF	TGTGCCAGCAGTCCGGATTCCTATGGCTACACCTTC
.	TRBD1	TRBV2	17	TRBJ1-5	CASRRGQPQNSNQPQHF	TGTGCCAGCAGGAGGGGACAGCCACAAAATAGCAATCAGCCCCAGCATTTT
once	TRBD2	TRBV30	14	TRBJ2-5	CAWSTQASGETQYF	TGTGCCTGGAGTACACAGGCTAGCGGGGAGACCCAGTACTTC
.	.	TRBV7-2	13	TRBJ2-1	CASSLAQGGGQFF	TGTGCCAGCAGCTTAGCGCAAGGGGGTGGGCAGTTCTTC
.	.	TRBV7-6	16	TRBJ2-1	CASSKRREGPYNEQFF	TGTGCCAGCAGCAAGAGACGTGAGGGGCCCTATAATGAGCAGTTCTTC
once	.	TRBV6-5	12	TRBJ1-2	CASNDGAYGYTF	TGTGCCAGCAATGACGGAGCCTATGGCTACACCTTC
few	TRBD1	TRBV6-4	14	TRBJ2-2	CASSSDRATGELFF	TGTGCCAGCAGTTCGGACAGGGCCACCGGGGAGCTGTTTTTT
few	TRBD1	TRBV7-2	17	TRBJ1-6	CASSLVGQGAVNSPLHF	TGTGCCAGCAGCTTAGTGGGACAGGGGGCAGTTAATTCACCCCTCCACTTT
.	.	TRBV30	15	TRBJ1-3	CAWSVPVTEGNTIYF	TGTGCCTGGAGTGTACCTGTGACAGAGGGAAACACCATATATTTT